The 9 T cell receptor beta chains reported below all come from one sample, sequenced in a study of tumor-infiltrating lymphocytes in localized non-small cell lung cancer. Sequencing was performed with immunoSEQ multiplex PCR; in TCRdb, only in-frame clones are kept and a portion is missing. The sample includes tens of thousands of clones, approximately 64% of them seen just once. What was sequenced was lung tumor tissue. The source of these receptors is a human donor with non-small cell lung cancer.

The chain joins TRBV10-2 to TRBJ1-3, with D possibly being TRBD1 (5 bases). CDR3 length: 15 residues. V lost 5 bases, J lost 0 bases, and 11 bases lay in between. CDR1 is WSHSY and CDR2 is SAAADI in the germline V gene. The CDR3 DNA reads TGCGCCAGCAGTAAGGACACTTACTCTGGAAACACCATATATTTT. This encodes CASSKDTYSGNTIYF.

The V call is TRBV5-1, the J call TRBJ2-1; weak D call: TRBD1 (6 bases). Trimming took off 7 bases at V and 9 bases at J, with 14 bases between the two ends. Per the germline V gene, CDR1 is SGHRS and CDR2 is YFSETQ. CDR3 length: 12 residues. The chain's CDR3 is CASDRGGGEQFF. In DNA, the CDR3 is TGCGCCAGCGACCGAGGGGGTGGTGAGCAGTTCTTC.

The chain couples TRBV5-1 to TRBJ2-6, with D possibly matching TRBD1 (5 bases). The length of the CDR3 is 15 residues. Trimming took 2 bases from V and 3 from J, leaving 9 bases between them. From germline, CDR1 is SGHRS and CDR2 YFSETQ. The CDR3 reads CASSFSGFGANVLTF. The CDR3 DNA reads TGCGCCAGCAGCTTTTCAGGGTTTGGGGCCAACGTCCTGACTTTC.

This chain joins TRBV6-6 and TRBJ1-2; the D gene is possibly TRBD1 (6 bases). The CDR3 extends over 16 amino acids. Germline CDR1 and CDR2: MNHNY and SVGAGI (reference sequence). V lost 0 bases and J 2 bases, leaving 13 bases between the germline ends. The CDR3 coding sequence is TGTGCCAGCAGTTACTCGGCAGGGGAGGAGAACTATGGCTACACCTTC. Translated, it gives CASSYSAGEENYGYTF.

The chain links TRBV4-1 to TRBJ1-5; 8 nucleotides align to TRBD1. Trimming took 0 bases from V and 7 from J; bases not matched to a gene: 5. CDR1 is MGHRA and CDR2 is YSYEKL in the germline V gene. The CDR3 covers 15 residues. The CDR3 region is CASSQDFSGGQPQHF. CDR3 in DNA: TGCGCCAGCAGCCAAGATTTTTCAGGGGGCCAGCCCCAGCATTTT.

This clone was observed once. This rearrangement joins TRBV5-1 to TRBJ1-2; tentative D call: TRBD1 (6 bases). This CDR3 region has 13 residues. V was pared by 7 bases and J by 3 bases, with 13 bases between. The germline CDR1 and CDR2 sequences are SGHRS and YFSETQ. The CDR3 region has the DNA TGCGCCAGCGGGGGCAGGGGTGACTATGGCTACACCTTC. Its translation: CASGGRGDYGYTF.

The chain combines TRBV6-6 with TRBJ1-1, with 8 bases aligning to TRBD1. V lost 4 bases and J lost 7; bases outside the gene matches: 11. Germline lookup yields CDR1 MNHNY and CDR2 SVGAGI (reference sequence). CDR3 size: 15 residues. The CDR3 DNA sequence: TGTGCCAGCAGTTCCACAGGGGGGGATGCGGTTGAAGCTTTCTTT. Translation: CASSSTGGDAVEAFF.

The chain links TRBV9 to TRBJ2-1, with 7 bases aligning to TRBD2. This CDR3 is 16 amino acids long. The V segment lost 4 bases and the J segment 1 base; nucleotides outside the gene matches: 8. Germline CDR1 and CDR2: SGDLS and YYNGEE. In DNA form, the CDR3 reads TGTGCCAGCAGCCCCGTAGCGGGCCGATCCTACAATGAGCAGTTCTTC. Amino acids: CASSPVAGRSYNEQFF.

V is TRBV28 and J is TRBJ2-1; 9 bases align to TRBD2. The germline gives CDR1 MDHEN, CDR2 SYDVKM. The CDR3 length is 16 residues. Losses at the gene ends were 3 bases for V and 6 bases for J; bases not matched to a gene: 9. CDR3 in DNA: TGTGCCAGCAGTTTTAGCGGGAGATTCGTCTTCAATGAGCAGTTCTTC. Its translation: CASSFSGRFVFNEQFF. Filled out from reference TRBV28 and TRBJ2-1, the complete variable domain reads DVKVTQSSRYLVKRTGEKVFLECVQDMDHENMFWYRQDPGLGLRLIYFSYDVKMKEKGDIPEGYSVSREKKERFSLILESASTNQTSMYLCASSFSGRFVFNEQFFGPGTRLTVL.